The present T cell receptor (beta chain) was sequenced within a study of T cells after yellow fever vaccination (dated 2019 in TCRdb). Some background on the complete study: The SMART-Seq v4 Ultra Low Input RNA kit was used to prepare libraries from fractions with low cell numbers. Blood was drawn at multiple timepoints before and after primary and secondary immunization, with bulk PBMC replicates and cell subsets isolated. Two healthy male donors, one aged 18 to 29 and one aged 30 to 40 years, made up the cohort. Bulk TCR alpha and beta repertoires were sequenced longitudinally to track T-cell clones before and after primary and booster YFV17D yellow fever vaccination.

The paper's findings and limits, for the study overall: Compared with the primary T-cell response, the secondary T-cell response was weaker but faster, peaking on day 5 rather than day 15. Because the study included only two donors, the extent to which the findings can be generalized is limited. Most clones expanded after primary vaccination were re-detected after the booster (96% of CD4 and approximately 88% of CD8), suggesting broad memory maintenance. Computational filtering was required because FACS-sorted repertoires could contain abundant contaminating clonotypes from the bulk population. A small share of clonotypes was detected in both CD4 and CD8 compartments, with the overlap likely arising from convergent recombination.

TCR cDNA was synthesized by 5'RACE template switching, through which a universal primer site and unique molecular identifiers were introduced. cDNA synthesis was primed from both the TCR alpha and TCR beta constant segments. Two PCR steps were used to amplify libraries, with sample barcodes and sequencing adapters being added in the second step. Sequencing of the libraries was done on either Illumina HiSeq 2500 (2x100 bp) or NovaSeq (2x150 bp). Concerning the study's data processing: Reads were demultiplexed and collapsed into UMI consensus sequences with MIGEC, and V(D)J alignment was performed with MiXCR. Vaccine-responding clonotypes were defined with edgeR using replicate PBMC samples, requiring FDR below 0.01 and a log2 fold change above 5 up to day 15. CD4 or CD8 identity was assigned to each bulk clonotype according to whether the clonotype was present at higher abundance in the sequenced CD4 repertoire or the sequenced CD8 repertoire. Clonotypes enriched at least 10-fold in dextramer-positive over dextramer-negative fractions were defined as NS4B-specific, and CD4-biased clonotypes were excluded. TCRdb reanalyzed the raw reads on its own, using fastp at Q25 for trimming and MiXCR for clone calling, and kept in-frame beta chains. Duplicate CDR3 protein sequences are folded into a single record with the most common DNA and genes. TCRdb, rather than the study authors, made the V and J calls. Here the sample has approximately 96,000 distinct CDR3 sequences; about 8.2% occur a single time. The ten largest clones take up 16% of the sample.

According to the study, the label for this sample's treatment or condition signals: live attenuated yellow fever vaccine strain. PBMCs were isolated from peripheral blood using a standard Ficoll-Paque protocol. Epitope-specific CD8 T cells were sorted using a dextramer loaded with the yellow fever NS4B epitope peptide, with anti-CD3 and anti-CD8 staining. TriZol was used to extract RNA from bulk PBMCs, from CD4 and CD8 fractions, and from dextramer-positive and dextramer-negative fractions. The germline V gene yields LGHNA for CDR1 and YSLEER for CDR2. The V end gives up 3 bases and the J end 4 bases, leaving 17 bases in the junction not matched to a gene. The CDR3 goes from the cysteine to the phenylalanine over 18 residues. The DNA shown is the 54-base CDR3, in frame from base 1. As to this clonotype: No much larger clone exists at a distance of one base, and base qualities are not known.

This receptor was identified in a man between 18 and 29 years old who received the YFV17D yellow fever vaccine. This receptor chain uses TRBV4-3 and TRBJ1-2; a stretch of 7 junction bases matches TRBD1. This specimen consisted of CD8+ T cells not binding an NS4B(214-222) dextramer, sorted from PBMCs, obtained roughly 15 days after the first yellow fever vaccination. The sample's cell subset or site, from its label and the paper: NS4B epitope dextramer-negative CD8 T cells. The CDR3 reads CASSQELEGRGGAYGYTF. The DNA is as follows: TGCGCCAGCAGCCAGGAACTAGAAGGCAGGGGGGGAGCCTATGGCTACACCTTC.